This is a list of T cell receptor beta chains from one sample in a study of blood T cell repertoires in COVID-19. Assay: immunoSEQ multiplex PCR; the TCRdb copy retains only in-frame clones and omits some. The data contain around 50,000 clones, more than 75% of them singletons. The sequenced sample was peripheral blood. Receptors originate from a woman aged 80 or over with acute or convalescent COVID-19. CDR3s include the opening cysteine and the closing phenylalanine or tryptophan. A D gene is named only where the DNA matches it firmly. Not all rows give a size; the values are once, few, many and, for expanded clones, a class.

D gene	V gene	J gene	clone size	CDR3 protein	CDR3 DNA
NA	TRBV14	TRBJ2-5	NA	CASSPGGGPQETQYF	TGTGCCAGCAGCCCAGGAGGGGGCCCTCAAGAGACCCAGTACTTC
TRBD1	TRBV6-2/TRBV6-3	TRBJ2-7	NA	CASSYGTGRSEQYF	TGTGCCAGCAGTTACGGGACAGGGAGGAGCGAGCAGTACTTC
NA	TRBV24-1	TRBJ2-1	NA	CATSELRTGSNEQFF	TGTGCCACCAGTGAGCTCCGGACCGGGAGCAATGAGCAGTTCTTC
TRBD2	TRBV3-1/TRBV3-2	TRBJ2-2	once	CASSQRLAGGVNTGELFF	TGTGCCAGCAGCCAACGATTAGCGGGAGGTGTGAACACCGGGGAGCTGTTTTTT
NA	TRBV6-5	TRBJ1-1	NA	CASSPAGPATEAFF	TGTGCCAGCAGCCCCGCAGGGCCGGCCACTGAAGCTTTCTTT
TRBD2	TRBV7-3	TRBJ2-3	NA	CASSLYLAGGTDTQYF	TGTGCCAGCAGCTTATATCTAGCGGGAGGCACAGATACGCAGTATTTT
TRBD1	TRBV19	TRBJ1-1	NA	CASTTTGWATEAFF	TGTGCCAGTACTACGACAGGGTGGGCCACTGAAGCTTTCTTT
TRBD1	TRBV9	TRBJ2-2	NA	CASSVRQGTNTGELFF	TGTGCCAGCAGCGTCAGACAGGGGACGAACACCGGGGAGCTGTTTTTT
TRBD1	TRBV5-4	TRBJ1-2	NA	CASSLKGQGAREAYGYTF	TGTGCCAGCAGCTTGAAGGGACAGGGGGCGCGAGAGGCTTATGGCTACACCTTC
NA	TRBV12-3/TRBV12-4	TRBJ1-1	NA	CASSFLPNTEAFF	TGTGCCAGCAGTTTTCTTCCGAACACTGAAGCTTTCTTT
NA	TRBV7-2	TRBJ2-7	NA	CASSLGLTENSYEQYF	TGTGCCAGCAGCTTAGGACTGACGGAAAACTCCTACGAGCAGTACTTC
NA	TRBV11-2	TRBJ2-3	NA	CASSLDRNTDTQYF	TGTGCCAGCAGCTTAGACAGGAACACAGATACGCAGTATTTT
TRBD1	TRBV29-1	TRBJ1-2	NA	CSGSGGPNYGYTF	TGCAGCGGGTCAGGGGGCCCTAACTATGGCTACACCTTC
NA	TRBV27	TRBJ2-1	NA	CASRTQDSSYNEQFF	TGTGCCAGCAGGACCCAGGACAGCTCCTACAATGAGCAGTTCTTC
NA	TRBV6-6	TRBJ1-3	NA	CASSFQTVSSGNTIYF	TGTGCCAGCAGTTTCCAGACAGTCAGCTCTGGAAACACCATATATTTT
TRBD1	TRBV6-2/TRBV6-3	TRBJ1-5	NA	CASSWVVGVPGTGNQPQHF	TGTGCCAGCAGTTGGGTAGTGGGGGTGCCCGGGACAGGGAATCAGCCCCAGCATTTT